This T cell receptor beta chain was identified in a study of blood T cells in healthy people across ages. Whole-study context: Capture via template switching afforded approximately one barcoded beta molecule per two T cells.

The study's findings and limits: Age showed a roughly linear inverse relationship with TCR beta diversity per million T cells. Aged donors had fewer naive CD4+ cells and lower diversity than long-lived donors.

This clonotype was detected a few times. The antigen remains undetermined. Per-sample yields of isolated PBMCs were at least 6.5 million. The V segment lost 6 bases and the J segment 2 bases; nucleotides outside the gene matches: 7. Germline loops: CDR1 SGHRS, CDR2 YFSETQ. This CDR3 has 14 amino acids. Sample-barcoded 5' priming and a J-beta primer mix drove a second PCR of 7 to 11 cycles. TCRdb independently ran MiXCR on the 5' RACE reads; one entry per CDR3 protein. The sample includes over a million distinct CDR3 sequences, under 55% seen only once; the top ten take under 20%. V usage is TRBV5-1 and J usage is TRBJ1-2; 7 bases fit TRBD1. The sample comprised blood. The receptor was isolated from a woman aged 60-75 years in good health. CDR3 protein: CASKQGGENYGYTF. Written as DNA, the CDR3 is TGCGCCAGCAAGCAGGGGGGTGAAAACTATGGCTACACCTTC.